Listed here are 28 T cell receptor beta chains from one sample, sequenced in a study of Tregs in tolerant kidney transplant recipients. Clones were sequenced by immunoSEQ multiplex PCR, and TCRdb holds only the in-frame ones, with some missing. The table shows roughly 250,000 clones, with roughly 80% occurring only once. Sequencing input: CD4+ T cells from blood. These receptors were taken from a human donor in good health.

This chain connects TRBV30 to TRBJ2-7; possibly TRBD2 for D (5 bases). The CDR3 runs to 15 residues. Germline V gene data show CDR1 as GTSNPN and CDR2 as SVGIG (reference sequence). The V end was cut by 3 bases, the J end by 3 bases, with 18 bases between. The CDR3 sequence is CAWRGSTAGRYEQYF. CDR3 coding DNA: TGTGCCTGGAGAGGGTCTACGGCGGGCCGCTACGAGCAGTACTTC.

The chain uses TRBV4-1 and TRBJ2-2; D is uncertain. V dropped 4 bases and J dropped 6 bases, with 12 bases sitting between them. There are 14 residues in the CDR3. Germline loops: CDR1 MGHRA, CDR2 YSYEKL. As DNA, the CDR3 is TGCGCCAGCAGCCTCATACACACTCCCGGGGAGCTGTTTTTT. Its protein product is CASSLIHTPGELFF.

The chain joins TRBV7-8 to TRBJ2-5; 9 bases are shared with TRBD2. CDR1 and CDR2 (germline): SGHVS, FQNEAQ. The ends lost 2 bases at V and 2 bases at J; junction bases unmatched: 6. This CDR3 spans 16 amino acids. CDR3 coding DNA: TGTGCCAGCAGCTTAAGGTCGACTAGCGGTCAAGAGACCCAGTACTTC. This translates into CASSLRSTSGQETQYF.

A word on this clone: Other DNA sequences in the sample encode the same CDR3. The chain combines TRBV18 with TRBJ1-1; TRBD1 might be the D (5 bases). This CDR3 has 15 residues. Germline V lookup: CDR1 KGHSH, CDR2 LQKENI. V shed 2 bases and J shed 4 bases, with 14 bases lying between them. CDR3 amino acids: CASSPSRVAITEAFF. Written as DNA, the CDR3 is TGTGCCAGCTCACCATCCAGGGTAGCGATCACTGAAGCTTTCTTT.

CDR3 nucleotide sequence: TGTGCCAGCGAAACGAGGGGGCGAGGGAACACTGAAGCTTTCTTT. It codes for CASETRGRGNTEAFF. V and J are TRBV18 and TRBJ1-1, with 7 bases that match TRBD1. Germline CDR1 KGHSH, CDR2 LQKENI. This CDR3 is 15 amino acids long. V dropped 8 bases and J dropped 1; count of bases not matched to a gene: 10.

This rearrangement joins TRBV5-6 to TRBJ1-2; D is unclear. The length of the CDR3 is 15 residues. Germline loops: CDR1 SGHDT, CDR2 YYEEEE. V was pared by 0 bases and J by 0 bases, with 9 bases between. The CDR3 here is CASSLDIGTNYGYTF. For the CDR3, the DNA is TGTGCCAGCAGCTTGGACATAGGGACTAACTATGGCTACACCTTC.

The genes are TRBV19 and TRBJ2-5, with D perhaps matching TRBD2 (5 bases). Germline V gives CDR1 LNHDA, CDR2 SQIVND (reference sequence). The CDR3 is 15 amino acids. The ends were cut back, 7 bases at V and 0 bases at J, with 15 bases in the middle. The CDR3 protein is CASKGNSAHQETQYF. CDR3 coding DNA: TGTGCCAGTAAGGGAAATAGCGCCCACCAAGAGACCCAGTACTTC.

V and J are TRBV13 and TRBJ2-7; perhaps TRBD1 as D (6 bases). The germline CDR1 and CDR2 sequences are PRHDT and FYEKMQ (reference sequence). The CDR3 loop spans 16 amino acids. V dropped 5 bases and J dropped 0 bases, with 17 bases sitting between them. This chain's CDR3 is CASSLSDRWSSYEQYF. The CDR3 DNA sequence: TGTGCCAGCAGCCTATCCGACAGGTGGAGCTCCTACGAGCAGTACTTC. Supplemented by reference TRBV13 and TRBJ2-7, the full variable domain reads AAGVIQSPRHLIKEKRETATLKCYPIPRHDTVYWYQQGPGQDPQFLISFYEKMQSDKGSIPDRFSAQQFSDYHSELNMSSLELGDSALYFCASSLSDRWSSYEQYFGPGTRLTVT.

This sequence joins TRBV29-1 and TRBJ2-6; D gene unclear. This CDR3 is 13 amino acids long. The germline V and J ends were trimmed by 4 bases and 4 bases, with 8 bases remaining between them. CDR1 and CDR2 from the germline V gene are SQVTM and ANQGSEA. The CDR3 spells CSVAISGANVLTF. The DNA of the CDR3 is TGCAGCGTTGCTATATCGGGGGCCAACGTCCTGACTTTC. The whole variable domain, remainder taken from reference TRBV29-1 and TRBJ2-6, is SAVISQKPSRDICQRGTSLTIQCQVDSQVTMMFWYRQQPGQSLTLIATANQGSEATYESGFVIDKFPISRPNLTFSTLTVSNMSPEDSSIYLCSVAISGANVLTFGAGSRLTVL.

The rearrangement joins TRBV18 to TRBJ2-5, with 10 bases that match TRBD2. Germline V gene lookup returns CDR1 KGHSH and CDR2 LQKENI. This CDR3 contains 16 residues. V lost 1 base to trimming and J lost 1 base; unmatched junction nucleotides: 3. The DNA for the CDR3 is TGTGCCAGCTCACCACTAGCGGGAGGAGTCCAAGAGACCCAGTACTTC. This gives the protein CASSPLAGGVQETQYF.

The chain carries TRBV30 and TRBJ1-3; TRBD1 might be the D (5 bases). V dropped 2 bases and J dropped 5 bases, with 25 bases sitting between them. Germline lookup yields CDR1 GTSNPN and CDR2 SVGIG (reference sequence). This CDR3 contains 18 residues. The CDR3 DNA follows: TGTGCCTGGAGTCCGCTGGGGCGGAAGGACGGGCAGAGAAACACCATATATTTT. This encodes CAWSPLGRKDGQRNTIYF.

This clone was seen more than once but under ten times. The chain is built from TRBV6-5 and TRBJ1-1; D is ambiguous. Trimming cost V 0 bases and J 3 bases, with 8 bases left between them. The CDR3 sequence is 14 residues long. Germline V lookup: CDR1 MNHEY, CDR2 SVGAGI. The CDR3 loop is CASSYSVEYTEAFF. In DNA, the CDR3 is TGTGCCAGCAGTTACTCAGTGGAATACACTGAAGCTTTCTTT.

This rearrangement joins TRBV6-5 to TRBJ2-7; D tentatively reads TRBD1 or TRBD2 (5 bases each). The germline gives CDR1 MNHEY, CDR2 SVGAGI. CDR3 length equals 15 residues. V lost 0 bases and J lost 3, with 12 bases in between. The CDR3 bases are TGTGCCAGCAGTTACTCGTATGGGGGATACTACGAGCAGTACTTC. It specifies CASSYSYGGYYEQYF.

This clone appeared a single time. The chain links TRBV4-1 to TRBJ2-7; D is possibly TRBD2 (6 bases). The V gene's germline CDR1 is MGHRA and CDR2 YSYEKL. The V gene lost 1 base and the J gene lost 3 bases, with 13 bases spanning the gap. The CDR3 runs to 15 residues. The CDR3 loop reads CASSQAGAAGYEQYF. The CDR3 region has the DNA TGCGCCAGCAGCCAAGCGGGAGCGGCGGGCTACGAGCAGTACTTC.

CDR3 protein: CASSQEGVNQPQHF. DNA for the CDR3: TGCGCCAGCAGCCAAGAAGGGGTCAATCAGCCCCAGCATTTT. V gene TRBV4-1 combines with J gene TRBJ1-5, with a tentative D call TRBD1 (5 bases). This CDR3 is built from 14 residues. Germline lookup yields CDR1 MGHRA and CDR2 YSYEKL. V was trimmed by 0 bases and J by 3 bases, leaving 6 bases between them.

The CDR3 nucleotides read TGTGCCAGCAGCCCCCGGACCCCAGTGAACACTGAAGCTTTCTTT. Translation: CASSPRTPVNTEAFF. The rearrangement joins TRBV7-9 to TRBJ1-1; D unclear. CDR3 size: 15 residues. V lost 5 bases to trimming and J lost 0 bases, with 13 bases between them. The germline gives CDR1 SEHNR, CDR2 FQNEAQ (reference sequence).

This clone was observed a few times. V is TRBV6-1 and J is TRBJ2-2, with 7 bases aligning to TRBD2. This CDR3 is built from 15 residues. J gave up 3 bases and V 6 bases, and 7 bases lay outside the gene matches. Germline-derived CDR1 and CDR2 are MNHNS and SASEGT. CDR3 DNA: TGTGCCAGCAGCTATTTAGCGGGCTACACCGGGGAGCTGTTTTTT. Residues: CASSYLAGYTGELFF.

CDR3 nucleotides: TGCGCCAGCAGCGGAGGGTCGACTAGCGGGGGGATCGCAGATACGCAGTATTTT. It is translated as CASSGGSTSGGIADTQYF. This sequence joins TRBV5-1 and TRBJ2-3, with 13 bases identical to TRBD2. Germline lookup yields CDR1 SGHRS and CDR2 YFSETQ. V was clipped by 4 bases and J by 4 bases; unmatched bases: 12. The CDR3 is made up of 18 amino acids.

V and J are TRBV5-4 and TRBJ1-4; TRBD1 agrees at 7 bases. Germline-derived CDR1 and CDR2 are SGHNT and YYREEE (reference sequence). After removal of 10 bases from V and 0 bases from J, the junction contained 12 bases not matched to a gene. CDR3 length equals 16 residues. Written as DNA, the CDR3 is TGTGCCGGTGGGCTAAAGGGGGCCCCAACTAATGAAAAACTGTTTTTT. Amino acid sequence: CAGGLKGAPTNEKLFF.

This sequence joins TRBV11-2 and TRBJ1-6; TRBD1 might be the D (6 bases). The CDR3 extends over 17 amino acids. The germline gives CDR1 SGHAT, CDR2 FQNNGV. Trimming pared 5 bases from V and 6 bases from J, leaving 20 bases between. The CDR3 loop is CASSTTGTRNSNSPLHF. The CDR3 DNA reads TGTGCCAGCAGCACCACCGGGACACGGAATTCTAATTCACCCCTCCACTTT.

The gene calls are TRBV18 and TRBJ1-6; no clear D. Germline V gene data show CDR1 as KGHSH and CDR2 as LQKENI. The CDR3 sequence is 14 residues long. The germline V and J ends were trimmed by 2 bases and 7 bases, with 9 bases remaining between them. The CDR3 nucleotides read TGTGCCAGCTCACCAGGGGTAATAAATTCACCCCTCCACTTT. Its protein product is CASSPGVINSPLHF.

The chain uses TRBV19 and TRBJ1-5, with 9 nucleotides matching TRBD1. CDR1 and CDR2 from the germline V gene are LNHDA and SQIVND (reference sequence). The CDR3 extends over 14 amino acids. V trimming: 10 bases; J trimming: 2 bases; junction bases outside the gene matches: 6. The CDR3 DNA sequence: TGTGCCACCAAGACAGGGGGAGGCAATCAGCCCCAGCATTTT. This codes for CATKTGGGNQPQHF.

This rearrangement joins TRBV7-9 to TRBJ2-3; D possibly corresponds to TRBD2 (7 bases). CDR3 length: 15 amino acids. Germline V gene sequence: CDR1 SEHNR, CDR2 FQNEAQ (reference sequence). Trimming removed 1 base at V and 6 bases at J, with 14 bases between. CDR3 sequence (DNA): TGTGCCAGCAGCTTAGTAACAGGGAGGGGGGATACGCAGTATTTT. Translation: CASSLVTGRGDTQYF.

The chain joins TRBV27 to TRBJ2-4, with a tentative D call TRBD1 (6 bases). The CDR3 consists of 13 residues. The ends were cut back, 9 bases at V and 4 bases at J, with 13 bases in the middle. Germline CDR1 MNHEY, CDR2 SMNVEV (reference sequence). CDR3 loop: CASWDTQKNIQYF. The CDR3 DNA is TGTGCCAGTTGGGACACGCAAAAAAACATTCAGTACTTC.

The V gene is TRBV11-2, the J gene TRBJ1-1; unclear D gene. Trimming removed 4 bases at V and 10 bases at J, with 19 bases between. CDR3 length equals 14 residues. Germline loops: CDR1 SGHAT, CDR2 FQNNGV. Here the CDR3 reads CASSSPRGPAGAFF. CDR3 bases: TGTGCCAGCAGCTCCCCGCGAGGGCCAGCCGGAGCTTTCTTT.

This chain uses TRBV18 with TRBJ1-4; 7 bases agree with TRBD1. The J segment lost 0 bases and the V segment lost 6 bases, leaving 7 bases of the junction unmatched. Germline V gene data show CDR1 as KGHSH and CDR2 as LQKENI. This CDR3 spans 16 amino acids. CDR3 in amino acids: CASSLTGTSTNEKLFF. As DNA, the CDR3 is TGTGCCAGCTCGTTGACAGGGACGTCAACTAATGAAAAACTGTTTTTT.

This chain connects TRBV10-3 to TRBJ2-7; 11 nucleotides line up with TRBD2. The V gene's germline CDR1 is ENHRY and CDR2 SYGVKD. V dropped 0 bases and J dropped 2; count of bases not matched to a gene: 3. There are 16 residues in the CDR3. CDR3 sequence reads: CAISESPSGGPYEQYF. The CDR3 coding sequence is TGTGCCATCAGTGAGTCGCCTAGCGGGGGGCCCTACGAGCAGTACTTC.

The rearrangement uses TRBV4-1 and TRBJ1-5; D gene unclear. Germline V lookup: CDR1 MGHRA, CDR2 YSYEKL. CDR3 length: 15 residues. Trimming cost V 0 bases and J 7 bases, with 13 bases left between them. CDR3 residues: CASSQDPRGIQPQHF. The CDR3 coding sequence is TGCGCCAGCAGCCAAGATCCGCGTGGTATACAGCCCCAGCATTTT.